This T cell receptor beta chain emerged from a study of shared clonotypes between healthy human individuals. V was trimmed by 4 bases and J by 0 bases, leaving 15 bases between them. The CDR3 is 17 amino acids. The V gene's germline CDR1 is SEHNR and CDR2 FQNEAQ (reference sequence). The data were produced by immunoSEQ multiplex PCR, yet TCRdb's version contains in-frame clones alone and is incomplete. Of about 600,000 clones in the sample, roughly 98% were seen once. Naive-designated CD8 cells lacked CD45RO, were positively enriched for CCR7, and omitted terminally differentiated effector memory CD45RA+ cells.

The TCR sequence derives from a man under 40 in good health. Specimen: naive CD8+ T cells sorted from blood. The chain is built from TRBV7-9 and TRBJ2-2, with D perhaps being TRBD1 or TRBD2 (5 bases each). DNA of the CDR3: TGTGCCAGCAGCTCTTATCATGGGGGAGCGAACACCGGGGAGCTGTTTTTT. Translating gives CASSSYHGGANTGELFF.